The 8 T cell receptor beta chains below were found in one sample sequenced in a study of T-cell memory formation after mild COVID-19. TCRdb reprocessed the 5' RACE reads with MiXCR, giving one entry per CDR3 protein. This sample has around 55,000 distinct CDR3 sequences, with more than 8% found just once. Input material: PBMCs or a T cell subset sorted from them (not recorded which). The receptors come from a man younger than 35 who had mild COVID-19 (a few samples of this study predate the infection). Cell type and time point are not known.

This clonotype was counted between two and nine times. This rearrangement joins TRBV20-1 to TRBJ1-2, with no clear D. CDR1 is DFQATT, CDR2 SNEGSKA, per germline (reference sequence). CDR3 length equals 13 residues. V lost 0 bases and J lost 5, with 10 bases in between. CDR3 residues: CSARDLTEYGYTF. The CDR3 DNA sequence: TGCAGTGCTAGAGATCTAACAGAATATGGCTACACCTTC.

The CDR3 reads CASSFARLNTGELFF. The CDR3 region has the DNA TGCGCCAGCAGCTTCGCGAGGCTAAACACCGGGGAGCTGTTTTTT. This chain links TRBV4-3 with TRBJ2-2; no clear D. This CDR3 region has 15 residues. Trimming cost V 5 bases and J 2 bases, with 12 bases left between them. Germline lookup yields CDR1 LGHNA and CDR2 YSLEER.

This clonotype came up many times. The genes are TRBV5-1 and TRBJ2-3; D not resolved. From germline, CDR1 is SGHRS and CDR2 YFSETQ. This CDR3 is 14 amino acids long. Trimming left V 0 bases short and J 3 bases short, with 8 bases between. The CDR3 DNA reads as TGCGCCAGCAGCTTGGAGGGATTAACAGATACGCAGTATTTT. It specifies CASSLEGLTDTQYF. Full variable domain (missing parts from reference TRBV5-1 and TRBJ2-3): KAGVTQTPRYLIKTRGQQVTLSCSPISGHRSVSWYQQTPGQGLQFLFEYFSETQRNKGNFPGRFSGRQFSNSRSEMNVSTLELGDSALYLCASSLEGLTDTQYFGPGTRLTVL.

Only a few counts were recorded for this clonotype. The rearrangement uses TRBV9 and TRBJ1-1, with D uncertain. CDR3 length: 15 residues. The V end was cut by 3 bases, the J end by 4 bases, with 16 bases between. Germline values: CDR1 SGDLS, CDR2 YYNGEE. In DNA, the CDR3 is TGTGCCAGCAGCGCACGTATCGGGGTCGGCACTGAAGCTTTCTTT. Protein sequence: CASSARIGVGTEAFF.

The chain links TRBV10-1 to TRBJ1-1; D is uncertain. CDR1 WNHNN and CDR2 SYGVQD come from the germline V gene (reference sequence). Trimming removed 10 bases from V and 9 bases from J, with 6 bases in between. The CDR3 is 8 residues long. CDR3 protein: CANPKAFF. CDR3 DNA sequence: TGCGCCAACCCAAAAGCTTTCTTT.

For the CDR3, the DNA is TGCGCCAGTAGATGGGCGGCTGGGGACACAGATACGCAGTATTTT. Translated, it gives CASRWAAGDTDTQYF. The chain combines TRBV23-1 with TRBJ2-3; no definite D call. TRBV23-1 is an open reading frame whose function is uncertain. The CDR3 is 15 amino acids. Trimming pared 9 bases from V and 2 bases from J, leaving 18 bases between.

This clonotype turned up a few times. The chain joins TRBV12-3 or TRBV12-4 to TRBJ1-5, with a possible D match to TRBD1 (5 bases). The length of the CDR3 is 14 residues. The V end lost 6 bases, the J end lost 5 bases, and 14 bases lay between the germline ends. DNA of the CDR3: TGTGCCAGCAGATACGACAGCGGAGATCAGCCCCAGCATTTT. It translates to CASRYDSGDQPQHF.

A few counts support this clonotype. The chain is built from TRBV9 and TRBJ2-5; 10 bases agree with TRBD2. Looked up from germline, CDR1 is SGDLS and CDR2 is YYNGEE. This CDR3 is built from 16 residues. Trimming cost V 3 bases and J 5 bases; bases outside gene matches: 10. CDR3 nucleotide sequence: TGTGCCAGCAGCGCCCAAGCTAGCGGGGGTAAGGAGACCCAGTACTTC. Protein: CASSAQASGGKETQYF. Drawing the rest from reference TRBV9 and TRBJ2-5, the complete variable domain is DSGVTQTPKHLITATGQRVTLRCSPRSGDLSVYWYQQSLDQGLQFLIQYYNGEERAKGNILERFSAQQFPDLHSELNLSSLELGDSALYFCASSAQASGGKETQYFGPGTRLLVL.